The entry below gives a single T cell receptor beta chain sequence along with its context. There are 13 residues in the CDR3. Trimming removed 3 bases from V and 5 bases from J, with 9 bases in between. CDR1 is SGHTA, CDR2 FQGNSA, per germline. The data belong to a study of T cell changes during pregnancy in multiple sclerosis. TCRdb's copy holds only in-frame clones and misses some; the assay was immunoSEQ multiplex PCR. This sample has 85,000 to 100,000 clones, with 80% to 95% found just once. The sample consisted of peripheral blood, taken in the first trimester of pregnancy. The source of this sequence is a female donor with multiple sclerosis, enrolled in a pregnancy study. The J gene is TRBJ2-3, the V gene TRBV7-2, with D tentatively TRBD2 (6 bases). In nucleotides, the CDR3 is TGTGCCAGCAGCTTCCGGGAGAGAGATACGCAGTATTTT. Translation gives CASSFRERDTQYF. Drawing the rest from reference TRBV7-2 and TRBJ2-3, the complete variable domain is GAGVSQSPSNKVTEKGKDVELRCDPISGHTALYWYRQSLGQGLEFLIYFQGNSAPDKSGLPSDRFSAERTGGSVSTLTIQRTQQEDSAVYLCASSFRERDTQYFGPGTRLTVL.